This T cell receptor beta chain was sequenced for a study of human versus mouse CDR3 diversity and MHC coevolution. Study as a whole: Valid reads per sample ranged from 0.6 x 10^7 to 1.6 x 10^7. Study-wide results and caveats: Human T cells underwent selection on more than five different MHC II alleles. On average, humans showed more CDR3 deletions and insertions than mice.

Clones were read by immunoSEQ multiplex PCR, and TCRdb kept only the in-frame ones, dropping some. The sample contains 50,000 to 65,000 clones, around 94% of which appear only once. This clone appeared once. Its antigen is undetermined. Germline lookup yields CDR1 SGHKS and CDR2 YYEKEE (reference sequence). This CDR3 contains 19 residues. V lost 4 bases to trimming and J lost 0 bases; unmatched junction nucleotides: 12. Naive CD4 T cells were sorted as CD45RO-negative, CD62L-positive. Input material: naive CD4+ T cells from blood. This sample's subset: CD45RO-negative CD62L-positive naive CD4 T cells. The receptor comes from a person aged 55 to 69 in good health. The chain is built from TRBV5-5 and TRBJ1-4; TRBD1 matches at 10 bases. The CDR3, as DNA: TGTGCCAGCAGCCCCCGGGACAGGGGCGTTGCGGCAACTAATGAAAAACTGTTTTTT. Its protein is CASSPRDRGVAATNEKLFF.